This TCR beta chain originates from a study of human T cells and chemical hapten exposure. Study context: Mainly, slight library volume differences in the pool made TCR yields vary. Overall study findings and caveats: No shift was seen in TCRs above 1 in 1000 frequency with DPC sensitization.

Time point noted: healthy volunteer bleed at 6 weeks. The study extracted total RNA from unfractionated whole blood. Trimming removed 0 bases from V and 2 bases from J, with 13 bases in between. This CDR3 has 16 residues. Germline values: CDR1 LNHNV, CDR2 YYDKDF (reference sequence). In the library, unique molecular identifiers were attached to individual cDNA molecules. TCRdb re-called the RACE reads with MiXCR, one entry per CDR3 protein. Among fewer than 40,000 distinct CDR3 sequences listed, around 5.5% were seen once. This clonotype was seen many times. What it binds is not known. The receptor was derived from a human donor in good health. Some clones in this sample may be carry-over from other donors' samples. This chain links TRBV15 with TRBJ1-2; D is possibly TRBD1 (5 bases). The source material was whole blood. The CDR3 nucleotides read TGTGCCACCAGCAGAGATCCAGGGAGGAGAAACTATGGCTACACCTTC. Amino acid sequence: CATSRDPGRRNYGYTF.